A single sample is the source of the 5 T cell receptor beta chains below, sequenced in a study of cytomegalovirus exposure and HLA in healthy donors. Clones were read by immunoSEQ multiplex PCR, and TCRdb kept only the in-frame ones, dropping some. This sample carries about 110,000 clones, around 87% of them seen once, and the ten largest clones take around 1.4%. The source material was PBMCs. The receptors originated from a woman in her twenties or thirties in good health and CMV-seropositive.

The CDR3 sequence is CASSYGGEWKEKLFF. In DNA, the CDR3 is TGTGCCAGCAGTTATGGGGGGGAGTGGAAGGAAAAACTGTTTTTT. The V call is TRBV6-5, the J call TRBJ1-4, with TRBD1 as a possible D gene (5 bases). Germline assignment: CDR1 MNHEY and CDR2 SVGAGI. The CDR3 has 15 amino acids. The germline V and J ends were trimmed by 3 bases and 8 bases, with 16 bases remaining between them.

The rearrangement links TRBV7-9 to TRBJ2-6; D not resolved. Germline loops: CDR1 SEHNR, CDR2 FQNEAQ (reference sequence). V was pared by 8 bases and J by 4 bases, with 15 bases between. This CDR3 region has 15 residues. CDR3 protein: CASSPWAAGANVLTF. The CDR3 region has the DNA TGTGCCAGCTCCCCCTGGGCAGCCGGGGCCAACGTCCTGACTTTC. Using reference TRBV7-9 and TRBJ2-6 for the parts outside the CDR3, the full variable domain is DTGVSQNPRHKITKRGQNVTFRCDPISEHNRLYWYRQTLGQGPEFLTYFQNEAQLEKSRLLSDRFSAERPKGSFSTLEIQRTEQGDSAMYLCASSPWAAGANVLTFGAGSRLTVL.

This chain links TRBV9 with TRBJ2-7, with D possibly matching TRBD1 (5 bases). The CDR3 is 14 residues long. Trimming shortened V by 0 bases and J by 5 bases, and 12 bases separated the two germline ends. Germline V lookup: CDR1 SGDLS, CDR2 YYNGEE. The CDR3 loop reads CASSVGGRVHEQYF. The CDR3 DNA follows: TGTGCCAGCAGCGTAGGTGGCAGGGTCCACGAGCAGTACTTC. The whole variable domain, remainder taken from reference TRBV9 and TRBJ2-7, is DSGVTQTPKHLITATGQRVTLRCSPRSGDLSVYWYQQSLDQGLQFLIQYYNGEERAKGNILERFSAQQFPDLHSELNLSSLELGDSALYFCASSVGGRVHEQYFGPGTRLTVT.

The chain has TRBV19 and TRBJ1-1, with TRBD1 as a possible D gene (5 bases). This CDR3 is built from 13 residues. Per germline, CDR1 LNHDA and CDR2 SQIVND (reference sequence). The V end lost 4 bases, the J end lost 0 bases, and 6 bases lay between the germline ends. Written as DNA, the CDR3 is TGTGCCAGTAGTACGACAGTGAACACTGAAGCTTTCTTT. Residues: CASSTTVNTEAFF.

This clone was picked up one time. The rearrangement joins TRBV5-6 to TRBJ1-1, with D uncertain. The CDR3 extends over 13 amino acids. V was trimmed by 2 bases and J by 7 bases, leaving 12 bases between them. Germline V gene data show CDR1 as SGHDT and CDR2 as YYEEEE. The CDR3 spells CASSFFGGLEAFF. CDR3 nucleotide sequence: TGTGCCAGCAGCTTTTTCGGTGGACTTGAAGCTTTCTTT.